One sample yielded the 8 T cell receptor beta chains listed below, sequenced in a study of Ad26.COV2.S vaccination and SARS-CoV-2 variants. This sample's treatment: some 20 received Ad26.COV2.S at low or high dose, single or two shots; about five received placebo; per-sample allocation not given. At day 63 after the first vaccine or placebo injection, samples were drawn. Repertoires were generated with immunoSEQ multiplex PCR, while TCRdb's copy carries only in-frame clones and drops some. The table records about 450,000 clones, roughly 87% of them present only once. Source: peripheral blood, taken in a trial of Ad26.COV2.S vaccine versus placebo. The source of these receptors is a person aged 18-65 years who received the Ad26.COV2.S COVID-19 vaccine or a placebo.

The V gene is TRBV3-1 (or the pseudogene TRBV3-2), the J gene TRBJ1-1, with no clear D. Trimming took 0 bases from V and 3 from J, leaving 5 bases between them. Germline CDR1 is LGHDT and CDR2 is YNNKEL (reference sequence). The CDR3 runs 13 residues. Here the CDR3 reads CASSQESYTEAFF. The CDR3 DNA reads as TGTGCCAGCAGCCAAGAATCCTACACTGAAGCTTTCTTT.

The V gene is TRBV27, the J gene TRBJ1-2; D ambiguous. This CDR3 has 13 amino acids. CDR1 is MNHEY and CDR2 is SMNVEV in the germline V gene (reference sequence). Trimming stripped 5 bases from V and 4 bases from J, with 11 bases between. The CDR3 reads CASSTYGGYGYTF. The CDR3 nucleotides read TGTGCCAGCAGTACGTATGGTGGCTATGGCTACACCTTC.

The gene calls are TRBV18 and TRBJ2-7; D is unclear. Germline V gene lookup returns CDR1 KGHSH and CDR2 LQKENI. The CDR3 contains 15 residues. Trimming removed 3 bases at V and 0 bases at J, with 12 bases between. The CDR3 sequence is CASSPRPPGSYEQYF. CDR3 DNA sequence: TGTGCCAGCTCACCCCGGCCCCCCGGCTCCTACGAGCAGTACTTC.

The chain carries TRBV6-2 or TRBV6-3 and TRBJ2-2; unclear D gene. This CDR3 is 15 amino acids long. CDR1 MNHEY and CDR2 SVGEGT come from the germline V gene. Trimming pared 6 bases from V and 6 bases from J, leaving 17 bases between. The CDR3 region has the DNA TGTGCCAGCAGCCCCCCTCGCAGTATCGCCGGGGAGCTGTTTTTT. This codes for CASSPPRSIAGELFF.

V and J are TRBV7-2 and TRBJ1-3, with D possibly TRBD1 on 5 matching bases. The germline CDR1 and CDR2 sequences are SGHTA and FQGNSA. The CDR3 contains 14 residues. The germline V and J ends were trimmed by 6 bases and 3 bases, with 12 bases remaining between them. This CDR3 reads CASSPRGGGNTIYF. The CDR3 region has the DNA TGTGCCAGCAGTCCCCGGGGGGGTGGAAACACCATATATTTT.

The DNA of the CDR3 is TGTGCCAGCAGCGTAGGCGGGGGGAAGTACAATGAGCAGTTCTTC. Translating it yields CASSVGGGKYNEQFF. This chain connects TRBV9 to TRBJ2-1; 8 nucleotides match TRBD2. This CDR3 is built from 15 residues. The germline V gene encodes CDR1 SGDLS and CDR2 YYNGEE. V was pared by 0 bases and J by 4 bases, with 3 bases of the junction left unmatched.

V is TRBV7-9 and J is TRBJ2-5; 8 bases fit TRBD1. The ends lost 5 bases at V and 9 bases at J; junction bases unmatched: 11. The germline gives CDR1 SEHNR, CDR2 FQNEAQ (reference sequence). The CDR3 is made up of 14 amino acids. CDR3 residues: CASSLGTGVGSQYF. Here the CDR3 DNA reads TGTGCCAGCAGCCTCGGGACAGGAGTTGGGTCCCAGTACTTC.

The chain combines TRBV28 with TRBJ1-2; weak D call: TRBD1 (5 bases). The CDR3 contains 12 residues. Trimming pared 5 bases from V and 9 bases from J, leaving 13 bases between. Germline values: CDR1 MDHEN, CDR2 SYDVKM. In DNA, the CDR3 is TGTGCCAGCAGTGGAAGGGGAATACGCTACACCTTC. Residues: CASSGRGIRYTF.